This T cell receptor beta chain originates from a study of OX40 agonist ivuxolimab in advanced cancers. Study context: Given to patients was ivuxolimab, an agonistic anti-OX40 (CD134) antibody.

Clones were sequenced by immunoSEQ multiplex PCR, and TCRdb holds only the in-frame ones, with some missing. Of about 58,000 clones listed, roughly nine tenths are singletons. Study-wide results and caveats: Doses of 0.1 to 3.0 mg/kg were accompanied by clonal expansion of CD4+ and CD8+ blood T cells by week 6.

A note on this clone: Its antigen remains unknown.

The CDR3 is 14 amino acids. V was clipped by 5 bases and J by 4 bases, with 12 bases between them. CDR1 is KGHSH, CDR2 LQKENI, per germline. This receptor was obtained from an adult with an advanced solid tumor such as melanoma, head and neck, liver or kidney cancer. The source material was CD4+ or CD8+ T cells sorted from blood, sampled in a trial of the OX40 agonist ivuxolimab. This rearrangement joins TRBV18 to TRBJ1-5, with a possible D match to TRBD1 (6 bases). DNA for the CDR3: TGTGCCAGCTCAGAGGAGGGGGGGAATCAGCCCCAGCATTTT. It translates to CASSEEGGNQPQHF.